A single T cell receptor (beta chain) is shown here with its context. No antigen is known for it. This sample is drawn from a study of identical twins. TCRdb used MiXCR to reprocess the 5' RACE reads, holding one entry per CDR3 protein. This table holds about 730,000 distinct CDR3 sequences, 21% found once. With 1 base removed from V and 9 bases from J, the gap between germline ends came to 7 bases. In germline, CDR1 is DFQATT, CDR2 SNEGSKA (reference sequence). There are 11 residues in the CDR3. Overall study results and limits: Those out-of-frame alpha sequences shared by twins showed an excess of low generation probability.

This sample also appeared in a second study, on T cells expressing NK-cell markers. Per that paper: It was sorted CD3+CD56-NKG2C+, CD3+CD56+NKG2C- and CD3+CD56+NKG2C+ T cells that provided the TCR beta repertoires. In a few donors, these clonotypes also led the CD3+CD56-NKG2C+ fraction.

V and J are TRBV20-1 and TRBJ2-1; unclear D gene. Specimen: PBMCs. The clonotype was recovered from a woman aged 18-29 years in good health. The CDR3, as DNA: TGCAGTGCTAGAGCCGGGTCTGAGCAGTTCTTC. Protein: CSARAGSEQFF.